These 7 T cell receptor beta chains came from one sample sequenced in a study of CD8 T cells in ankylosing spondylitis. TCRdb reprocessed the 5' RACE reads via MiXCR and lists one record per CDR3 protein. Counted here are some 270,000 distinct CDR3 sequences, under 35% occurring once; the ten biggest clones make up around 4%. Sample: blood, either unsorted or a sorted T cell fraction (not recorded which). Receptors were obtained from a male donor with ankylosing spondylitis or in good health (not recorded which).

This clonotype was detected many times. The chain links TRBV20-1 to TRBJ2-1, with TRBD2 identical over 8 bases. There are 13 residues in the CDR3. The ends lost 8 bases at V and 5 bases at J; junction bases unmatched: 8. Germline CDR1 reads DFQATT; CDR2 reads SNEGSKA (reference sequence). The CDR3 spells CSPRGGLNNEQFF. The CDR3 coding sequence is TGCAGTCCTCGGGGGGGCCTTAACAATGAGCAGTTCTTC.

V is TRBV20-1 and J is TRBJ2-7, with a tentative D call TRBD1 (6 bases). The CDR3 runs 12 residues. V lost 0 bases to trimming and J lost 5 bases, with 8 bases between them. Germline CDR1 reads DFQATT; CDR2 reads SNEGSKA (reference sequence). The CDR3 region has the DNA TGCAGTGCTAGAGATTGGGGGCACGAGCAGTACTTC. Its translation is CSARDWGHEQYF.

The chain uses TRBV10-3 and TRBJ1-6, with D hard to call. This CDR3 region has 14 residues. Germline CDR1 and CDR2: ENHRY and SYGVKD. Trimming pared 10 bases from V and 7 bases from J, leaving 17 bases between. The CDR3 DNA reads TGTGCCACCAATCCAGATTGGTCCAATTCACCCCTCCACTTT. It is translated as CATNPDWSNSPLHF.

J is TRBJ2-7 and V is TRBV5-6, with unresolved D. Germline V gene lookup returns CDR1 SGHDT and CDR2 YYEEEE. Trimming left V 2 bases short and J 6 bases short, with 6 bases between. The CDR3 extends over 11 amino acids. The CDR3 coding sequence is TGTGCCAGCAGCTTTTCCGTCGAGCAGTACTTC. Amino acid sequence: CASSFSVEQYF. Looking up the rest from reference TRBV5-6 and TRBJ2-7 gives the full variable domain: DAGVTQSPTHLIKTRGQQVTLRCSPKSGHDTVSWYQQALGQGPQFIFQYYEEEERQRGNFPDRFSGHQFPNYSSELNVNALLLGDSALYLCASSFSVEQYFGPGTRLTVT.

The rearrangement links TRBV7-9 to TRBJ2-2, with 9 bases matching TRBD1. Germline V gene lookup returns CDR1 SEHNR and CDR2 FQNEAQ (reference sequence). CDR3 length equals 14 residues. Trimming took 5 bases from V and 4 from J; bases not matched to a gene: 2. CDR3 in amino acids: CASSPGQGTGELFF. CDR3 DNA sequence: TGTGCCAGCAGCCCGGGACAGGGCACCGGGGAGCTGTTTTTT.

This sequence joins TRBV20-1 and TRBJ1-5; maybe TRBD1 (6 bases). V shed 4 bases and J shed 0 bases, with 16 bases lying between them. The CDR3 is 16 residues long. Germline V gene sequence: CDR1 DFQATT, CDR2 SNEGSKA (reference sequence). This chain's CDR3 is CSAKPTGTYSNQPQHF. The DNA of the CDR3 is TGCAGTGCTAAGCCGACAGGAACGTATAGCAATCAGCCCCAGCATTTT.

The sample holds a few counts of this clonotype. V usage is TRBV12-3 or TRBV12-4 and J usage is TRBJ1-2; D is unresolved. CDR3 length equals 12 residues. V was clipped by 2 bases and J by 8 bases, with 9 bases between them. CDR3 in amino acids: CASSLTPWGYTF. CDR3 nucleotide sequence: TGTGCCAGCAGTTTAACACCTTGGGGCTACACCTTC.